This T cell receptor beta chain was observed in a study of CD4 T cells in relation to SARS-CoV-2 and coronaviruses. Generated by immunoSEQ multiplex PCR, the TCRdb table keeps only in-frame clones and is missing some. The sample carries tens of thousands of clones, 90% to 95% recorded once. The germline V gene has CDR1 SGHNT and CDR2 YYREEE (reference sequence). The V gene lost 7 bases and the J gene lost 0 bases, with 11 bases spanning the gap. The CDR3 totals 13 residues. Note on this clone: Its antigen is as yet unknown.

Study-wide results and caveats: In roughly 60% of donors, memory CD4+ clonotypes crossrecognized SARS-CoV-2 and at least one common cold coronavirus spike.

Unexposed donor CD4+ T cells date from about 2011-2018, before the COVID-19 pandemic. The chain carries TRBV5-4 and TRBJ2-7; D not resolved. The clonotype originates from a human donor in good health. The source material was naive CD4+ T cells from PBMCs. Subset here: naive CD4+ T cells isolated by negative enrichment. Written as DNA, the CDR3 is TGTGCCAGCCCTAAAGACTCCTCCTACGAGCAGTACTTC. Residues: CASPKDSSYEQYF.